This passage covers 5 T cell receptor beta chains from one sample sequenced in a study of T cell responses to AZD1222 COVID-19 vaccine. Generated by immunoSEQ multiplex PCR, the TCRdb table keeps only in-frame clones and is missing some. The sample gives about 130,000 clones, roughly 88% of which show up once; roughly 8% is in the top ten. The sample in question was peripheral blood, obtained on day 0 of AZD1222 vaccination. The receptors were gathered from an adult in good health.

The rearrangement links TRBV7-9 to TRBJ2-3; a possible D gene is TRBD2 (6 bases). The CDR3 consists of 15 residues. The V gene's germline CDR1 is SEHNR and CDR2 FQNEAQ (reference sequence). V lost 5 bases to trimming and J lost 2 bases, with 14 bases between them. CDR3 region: CASSPRAGVTDTQYF. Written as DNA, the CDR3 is TGTGCCAGCAGCCCCAGAGCGGGCGTCACAGATACGCAGTATTTT.

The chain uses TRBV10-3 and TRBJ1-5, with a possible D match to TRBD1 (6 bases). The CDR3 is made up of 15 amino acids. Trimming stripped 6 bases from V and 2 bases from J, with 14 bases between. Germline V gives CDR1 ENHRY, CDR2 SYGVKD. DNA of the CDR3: TGTGCCATCAGAGGATCGGGGGGCGGCAATCAGCCCCAGCATTTT. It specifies CAIRGSGGGNQPQHF.

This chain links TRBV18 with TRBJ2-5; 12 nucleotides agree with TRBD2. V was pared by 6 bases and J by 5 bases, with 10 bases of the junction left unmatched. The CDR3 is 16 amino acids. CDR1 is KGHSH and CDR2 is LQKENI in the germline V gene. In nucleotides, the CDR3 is TGTGCCAGCTCCCCCCGGACTAGCGGGGACGAGGAGACCCAGTACTTC. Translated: CASSPRTSGDEETQYF.

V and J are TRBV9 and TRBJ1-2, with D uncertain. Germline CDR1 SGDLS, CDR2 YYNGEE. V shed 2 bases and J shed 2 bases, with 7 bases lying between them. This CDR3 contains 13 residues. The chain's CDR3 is CASSVTPNYGYTF. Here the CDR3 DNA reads TGTGCCAGCAGCGTCACACCCAACTATGGCTACACCTTC.

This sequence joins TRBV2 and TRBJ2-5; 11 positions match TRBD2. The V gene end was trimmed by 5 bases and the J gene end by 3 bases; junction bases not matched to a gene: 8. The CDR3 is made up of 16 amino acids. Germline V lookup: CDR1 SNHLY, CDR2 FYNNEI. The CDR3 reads CASSSLSGGAKETQYF. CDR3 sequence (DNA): TGTGCCAGCAGTTCTCTTAGCGGGGGGGCCAAAGAGACCCAGTACTTC.